This T cell receptor beta chain stems from a study of molecular identifiers for immune sequencing clone quantification. Naive CD8 T cells were FACS-sorted by CD8+CD4-CCR7+CD45RA+ markers. Previously described methods with listed TCR primers produced the bulk TCR libraries. TCRdb reprocessed the PCR reads via MiXCR and lists one record per CDR3 protein. In the table there are 85,000 to 100,000 distinct CDR3 sequences, 24% of which are singletons. Notes on the study in general: Highly expanded clones may be undercounted when identical TCR molecules share barcodes.

Comments on this clonotype: The antigen remains undetermined.

Sequencing was performed on naive CD8+ T cells from blood, with Jurkat cell RNA spiked in. The subset: FACS-sorted CD8+CD4-CCR7+CD45RA+ naive T cells. The sequence was collected from a human donor in good health. Some libraries in this study had Jurkat cell RNA spiked in.

For the CDR3, the DNA is TGTGCCAGCTCGTCGGGATACTACGAGCAGTACTTC. The encoded protein is CASSSGYYEQYF. The V gene is TRBV6-6, the J gene TRBJ2-7; TRBD2 might be the D (5 bases). Trimming shortened V by 8 bases and J by 3 bases, and 11 bases separated the two germline ends. Per germline, CDR1 MNHNY and CDR2 SVGAGI (reference sequence). The CDR3 runs to 12 residues.